Listed below are T cell receptor beta chains from one sample, sequenced in a study of blood T cell repertoires in COVID-19. Here immunoSEQ multiplex PCR was the method, and the copy in TCRdb shows in-frame clones only, minus some. The data hold 95,000 to 100,000 clones, with over 80% observed a single time. The sequenced sample was peripheral blood. The receptors were sampled from a man aged 50 to 60 with acute or convalescent COVID-19. CDR3s include the opening cysteine and the closing phenylalanine or tryptophan. D genes are given only for firm matches. Clone sizes are given selectively: once, few, many, or a class where the clone is expanded.

abundance | j_gene | d_gene | v_gene | CDR3nt | CDR3aa
. | TRBJ1-6 | TRBD1 | TRBV5-5 | TGTGCCAGCAGCGCTACCGGGACAGGGACTTCACCCCTCCACTTT | CASSATGTGTSPLHF
. | TRBJ2-2 | . | TRBV5-1 | TGCGCCAGCAGCGAAGGACATTTCGCGAACACCGGGGAGCTGTTTTTT | CASSEGHFANTGELFF
. | TRBJ2-5 | . | TRBV9 | TGTGCCAGCAGGGGCATGGAAGAGACCCAGTACTTC | CASRGMEETQYF
. | TRBJ2-7 | TRBD2 | TRBV7-2 | TGTGCCAGCAGCTTAGGAGGGAGGGCCTACGAGCAGTACTTC | CASSLGGRAYEQYF
few | TRBJ1-2 | . | TRBV6-5 | TGTGCCAGCAGTTACGGGAGCCATTATGGCTACACCTTC | CASSYGSHYGYTF
. | TRBJ1-5 | . | TRBV4-2 | TGTGCCAGCAGCCAAGTAGGGGGGGATTTTAATCAGCCCCAGCATTTT | CASSQVGGDFNQPQHF
. | TRBJ1-6 | . | TRBV7-8 | TGTGCCAGCAGCTTATTCCCCAAGGCAGGGAATTCACCCCTCCACTTT | CASSLFPKAGNSPLHF
. | TRBJ2-7 | . | TRBV5-1 | TGCGCCAGCAGCTTGGCGCTAGGCAGTCTAACCTACGAGCAGTACTTC | CASSLALGSLTYEQYF
. | TRBJ1-3 | . | TRBV28 | TGTGCCAGCGACGGAGATTACTCTGGAAACACCATATATTTT | CASDGDYSGNTIYF
. | TRBJ2-1 | TRBD2 | TRBV6-2/TRBV6-3 | TGTGCCAGCAGCTGGGAGGGGAAGCCGTACAATGAGCAGTTCTTC | CASSWEGKPYNEQFF
few | TRBJ2-7 | TRBD1 | TRBV19 | TGTGCCAGTAGTATACCAGGGGGACGCTACGAGCAGTACTTC | CASSIPGGRYEQYF
. | TRBJ1-5 | . | TRBV4-1 | TGCGCCAGCAGCCAAGATTCGGGAATCATCAATCAGCCCCAGCATTTT | CASSQDSGIINQPQHF
. | TRBJ2-5 | TRBD1 | TRBV4-3 | TGCGCCAGCAGCCAAGAAGGGACAGGGGCAGAGACCCAGTACTTC | CASSQEGTGAETQYF
. | TRBJ1-2 | TRBD1 | TRBV6-5 | TGTGCCAGCAGTACCGACAGGGCCTATGGCTACACCTTC | CASSTDRAYGYTF
. | TRBJ1-2 | . | TRBV5-6 | TGTGCCAGCAGCTTGGTGCCGGGGGGACGAGGCTACACCTTC | CASSLVPGGRGYTF
. | TRBJ2-2 | . | TRBV7-9 | TGTGCCAGCAGCTTAGGGGTACAGTCGAACACCGGGGAGCTGTTTTTT | CASSLGVQSNTGELFF
. | TRBJ2-7 | . | TRBV6-1 | TGTGCCAGCAGTGAAGGAGGAAGCTCCTACGAGCAGTACTTC | CASSEGGSSYEQYF
. | TRBJ1-2 | . | TRBV11-2 | TGTGCCAGCAGCTCTCAGTCTAACTATGGCTACACCTTC | CASSSQSNYGYTF
. | TRBJ1-5 | TRBD1 | TRBV28 | TGTGCCAGCCACTACCAAACAGGGGACCCTACCCTTAGCAATCAGCCCCAGCATTTT | CASHYQTGDPTLSNQPQHF
once | TRBJ1-1 | TRBD1 | TRBV30 | TGTGCCTGGAGTGTACTCGACAGGGCTGAAGCTTTCTTT | CAWSVLDRAEAFF
. | TRBJ1-4 | . | TRBV7-2 | TGTGCCAGCAGCCTAGTCCTGTTGACACTCTTGGTCGGCGAAAAACTGTTTTTT | CASSLVLLTLLVGEKLFF
. | TRBJ1-1 | . | TRBV19 | TGTGCCACCAGCTCGTCACAGGGCGCTGAGGCTGAAGCTTTCTTT | CATSSSQGAEAEAFF
. | TRBJ2-5 | TRBD2 | TRBV5-8 | TGTGCCAGCAGCCCTGGACTAGCGAGGTTCCAGTACTTC | CASSPGLARFQYF
. | TRBJ2-3 | . | TRBV2 | TGTGCCAGCAGCCACGACAGTACTAGCACAGATACGCAGTATTTT | CASSHDSTSTDTQYF
. | TRBJ1-2 | . | TRBV28 | TGTGCCAGCACCTGGAACAGGCAGGGAAACAACTATGGCTACACCTTC | CASTWNRQGNNYGYTF
. | TRBJ2-1 | TRBD2 | TRBV6-5 | TGTGCCAGCCCACCTAGCGGGGGCCTCGCTATGGGGCAGTTCTTC | CASPPSGGLAMGQFF
. | TRBJ1-2 | . | TRBV12-3/TRBV12-4 | TGTGCCAGCAGTTTATGGGCAGGCCAGGACTACACCTTC | CASSLWAGQDYTF
. | TRBJ1-1 | . | TRBV11-1 | TGTGCCAGCAGGGAAACAGGTTCGAAAGCTTTCTTT | CASRETGSKAFF
. | TRBJ1-2 | . | TRBV5-6 | TGTGCCAGCAGCTTGGGACAGGTCTATGGCTACACCTTC | CASSLGQVYGYTF
. | TRBJ1-2 | . | TRBV4-1 | TGCGCCAGCAGCCAGGGGGCAGAGGGCTACACCTTC | CASSQGAEGYTF
once | TRBJ2-5 | . | TRBV5-6 | TGTGCCAGCAGCCTTCTCCGCGGACAGAAAGAGACCCAGTACTTC | CASSLLRGQKETQYF
. | TRBJ2-2 | TRBD1 | TRBV27 | TGTGCCAGCACATTCGGGACAGCGAACACCGGGGAGCTGTTTTTT | CASTFGTANTGELFF
. | TRBJ1-4 | TRBD1 | TRBV15 | TGTGCCACCAGCGTGGACAGGGGGCAAGAAAAACTGTTTTTT | CATSVDRGQEKLFF
. | TRBJ2-7 | . | TRBV4-2 | TGTGCCAGCAGCCAAGATGGGGAGAAGGGGGGGACCGAGCAGTACTTC | CASSQDGEKGGTEQYF
. | TRBJ1-4 | . | TRBV29-1 | TGCAGCGTTCAGACCGGAGCTAATGAAAAACTGTTTTTT | CSVQTGANEKLFF
. | TRBJ2-5 | TRBD1 | TRBV4-2 | TGTGCCAGCAGCCAAAAACAGGGGGATGCGGAGACCCAGTACTTC | CASSQKQGDAETQYF
. | TRBJ1-5 | . | TRBV2 | TGTGCCAGCAGTGAAGACCTGAGGCAGCCCCAGCATTTT | CASSEDLRQPQHF
once | TRBJ2-2 | . | TRBV6-4 | TGTGCCAGCAGTGATATAGTTGACGGGGAGCTGTTTTTT | CASSDIVDGELFF
. | TRBJ1-3 | . | TRBV28 | TGTGCCAGCAGCGTCGCTGGAAACACCATATATTTT | CASSVAGNTIYF
. | TRBJ1-2 | . | TRBV5-4 | TGTGCCAGCAGCTTGAACAGGCGCCCCTATGGCTACACCTTC | CASSLNRRPYGYTF
. | TRBJ2-3 | TRBD2 | TRBV7-9 | TGTGCCAGCAGCTCGAGCGGGGGGAGCACAGATACGCAGTATTTT | CASSSSGGSTDTQYF
. | TRBJ1-6 | . | TRBV5-4 | TGTGCCAGCAGCTTGGTCGGCCGCAGGGCGAATTCACCCCTCCACTTT | CASSLVGRRANSPLHF
. | TRBJ2-7 | . | TRBV5-6 | TGTGCCAGCAGCGTACAACAAGGGGCCTACGAGCAGTACTTC | CASSVQQGAYEQYF
. | TRBJ1-3 | TRBD1 | TRBV29-1 | TGCAGCGTACCCACAGGGGCTGGAAACACCATATATTTT | CSVPTGAGNTIYF
. | TRBJ2-2 | . | TRBV7-8 | TGTGCCAGCAGCTCAAACACCGGGGAGCTGTTTTTT | CASSSNTGELFF
. | TRBJ2-7 | . | TRBV2 | TGTGCCAGCAGTGAAGGGACATCTCGTGGCGAGCAGTACTTC | CASSEGTSRGEQYF
. | TRBJ1-5 | . | TRBV7-8 | TGTGCCAGCAGCTTAGCCCGCGGCAATCAGCCCCAGCATTTT | CASSLARGNQPQHF
. | TRBJ2-7 | TRBD2 | TRBV5-1 | TGCGCCAGCAGCTCGCGAAGTAGCGGGGGTGCGTCCTACGAGCAGTACTTC | CASSSRSSGGASYEQYF
. | TRBJ2-7 | . | TRBV11-3 | TGTGCCAGCAGCCCCTTCGGGGTACCCTACGAGCAGTACTTC | CASSPFGVPYEQYF
. | TRBJ1-2 | . | TRBV18 | TGTGCCAGCTCACCAAGGGTACAGGATGGCTACACCTTC | CASSPRVQDGYTF